The sequence of this T cell receptor beta chain was determined in a study of graft-versus-host responses after intestinal transplantation. The germline CDR1 and CDR2 sequences are SGHRS and YFSETQ. The CDR3 is 19 residues long. V was clipped by 3 bases and J by 1 base; unmatched bases: 14. Profiling relied on immunoSEQ multiplex PCR, and the TCRdb table lists in-frame clones only, not all of them. The table lists about 12,000 clones, 80% to 95% of them singletons. As for time point: postoperative day 105 after intestinal transplantation (dayNNNN = postoperative day). Sequenced here: PBMCs, sampled 105 days after intestinal transplantation. The sequence was collected from a human patient who received an intestinal transplant, so some T cells may come from the graft donor. The V gene is TRBV5-1, the J gene TRBJ2-3, with 10 bases identical to TRBD1. The CDR3 DNA sequence: TGCGCCAGCAGCTCCAGTCCGGGACAGGGGATTTCGGGCACAGATACGCAGTATTTT. Protein: CASSSSPGQGISGTDTQYF.